These 18 T cell receptor beta chains originate from one sample sequenced in a study of CD8+CD57+ T cells in acquired aplastic anemia. Patients who underwent sequencing had shown CD8+CD57+ cell expansion by flow cytometry. Researchers used genomic DNA as the template to profile TCR beta VDJ and CDR3. TCRdb processed the reads anew with MiXCR; each CDR3 protein has one entry. The repertoire includes about 95,000 distinct CDR3 sequences, roughly two thirds of them detected once, and 65% sits in the top ten. The sample taken for sequencing was sorted CD4+, CD8+, or CD8+CD57+ T cells (not recorded which) from PBMCs. The receptors derive from a human donor with aplastic anemia.

This clonotype has only one observation. The chain links TRBV7-7 to TRBJ1-6; D possibly corresponds to TRBD1 (6 bases). Per the germline V gene, CDR1 is SSHAT and CDR2 is FNYEAQ (reference sequence). This CDR3 comprises 16 residues. V lost 2 bases, J lost 8 bases, and 16 bases lay in between. The CDR3 sequence is CASSLFSAGADSPLHF. CDR3 DNA sequence: TGTGCCAGCAGCTTATTTTCAGCGGGGGCCGATTCACCCCTCCACTTT.

About this clonotype itself: This may stem from a read error, because a much larger clone lies one nucleotide away. This is likely a read error, given that the CDR3 carries no conserved phenylalanine or tryptophan at its end. The chain links TRBV11-1 to TRBJ2-3; D possibly corresponds to TRBD2 (5 bases). V was trimmed by 2 bases and J by 1 base, leaving 10 bases between them. The length of the CDR3 is 15 residues. Germline CDR1 reads SGHAT; CDR2 reads FQDESV (reference sequence). CDR3 bases: TGTGCCAGCAGCTTACGGACGCGGGGCACAGATACGCAGTATCTT. Translated: CASSLRTRGTDTQYL.

The rearrangement uses TRBV29-1 and TRBJ1-1, with D perhaps matching TRBD1 (6 bases). This CDR3 has 13 amino acids. Germline V gene sequence: CDR1 SQVTM, CDR2 ANQGSEA. The CDR3 region is CGARGGLNTEAFF. CDR3 nucleotide sequence: TGCGGCGCGAGGGGGGGCCTGAACACTGAAGCTTTCTTT.

The chain recombines TRBV25-1 with TRBJ2-5; possibly TRBD1 or TRBD2 for D (6 bases each). V was shortened by 5 bases and J by 2 bases, with 24 bases between the two germline ends. This CDR3 has 18 residues. Germline lookup yields CDR1 MGHDK and CDR2 SYGVNS. The CDR3 sequence: CASSSPRFGGIYQETQYF. DNA for the CDR3: TGTGCCAGCAGTTCCCCCCGGTTCGGGGGCATTTATCAAGAGACCCAGTACTTC.

The sample holds many counts of this clonotype. This chain joins TRBV7-6 and TRBJ2-7, with TRBD1 identical over 11 bases. There are 15 residues in the CDR3. The V gene end was trimmed by 3 bases and the J gene end by 4 bases; junction bases not matched to a gene: 5. Germline lookup yields CDR1 SGHVS and CDR2 FNYEAQ. The CDR3: CASSFGTGGMYEQYF. In DNA form, the CDR3 reads TGTGCCAGCAGCTTCGGGACAGGGGGAATGTACGAGCAGTACTTC.

Worth noting for this clonotype: This is likely a read error, given that the CDR3 carries no conserved phenylalanine or tryptophan at its end. The V call is TRBV10-1, the J call TRBJ2-7, with D unclear. The CDR3 sequence is 16 residues long. Germline CDR1 is WNHNN and CDR2 is SYGVQD (reference sequence). V dropped 3 bases and J dropped 2 bases, with 17 bases sitting between them. CDR3 nucleotide sequence: TGCGCCAGCAGTGAAAATTTCGTACATTGGGCCTACGAGCAGTACCTC. Protein: CASSENFVHWAYEQYL.

This clonotype was seen repeatedly, ten times or more. The chain joins TRBV7-6 to TRBJ2-1; D tentatively fits TRBD1 or TRBD2 (6 bases each). Trimming cost V 2 bases and J 8 bases, with 19 bases left between them. Germline V lookup: CDR1 SGHVS, CDR2 FNYEAQ. This CDR3 has 16 residues. The CDR3, as DNA: TGTGCCAGCAGCTTAACAATTTCCAGGGGAGGAGATGAGCAGTTCTTC. Protein product: CASSLTISRGGDEQFF. The full variable domain, in which reference TRBV7-6 and TRBJ2-1 provide the parts outside the CDR3, is GAGVSQSPRYKVTKRGQDVALRCDPISGHVSLYWYRQALGQGPEFLTYFNYEAQQDKSGLPNDRFSAERPEGSISTLTIQRTEQRDSAMYRCASSLTISRGGDEQFFGPGTRLTVL.

The chain links TRBV19 to TRBJ2-7, with 7 bases that match TRBD1. This CDR3 spans 15 amino acids. The ends lost 7 bases at V and 2 bases at J; junction bases unmatched: 11. Germline V lookup: CDR1 LNHDA, CDR2 SQIVND (reference sequence). The CDR3 DNA follows: TGTGCCAGTACCACGACAGGGACGTGGCCCTACGAGCAGTACTTC. As protein: CASTTTGTWPYEQYF. The full variable domain, with the rest looked up from reference TRBV19 and TRBJ2-7, is DGGITQSPKYLFRKEGQNVTLSCEQNLNHDAMYWYRQDPGQGLRLIYYSQIVNDFQKGDIAEGYSVSREKKESFPLTVTSAQKNPTAFYLCASTTTGTWPYEQYFGPGTRLTVT.

The gene calls are TRBV5-1 and TRBJ1-1; maybe TRBD1 (6 bases). The CDR3 spans 15 residues. Germline loops: CDR1 SGHRS, CDR2 YFSETQ. V dropped 1 base and J dropped 1 base, with 11 bases sitting between them. Here the CDR3 reads CASSLNRVTNTEAFF. The CDR3 DNA follows: TGCGCCAGCAGCTTGAACAGGGTGACGAACACTGAAGCTTTCTTT.

The chain couples TRBV19 to TRBJ1-3; the D is unclear. CDR1 is LNHDA and CDR2 is SQIVND in the germline V gene (reference sequence). This CDR3 spans 16 amino acids. The V and J ends lost 7 bases and 0 bases respectively, with 16 bases between them. This CDR3 is CASIGVRGSSGNTIYF. CDR3 nucleotide sequence: TGTGCCAGTATCGGGGTCCGAGGAAGCTCTGGAAACACCATATATTTT. Full variable domain (missing parts from reference TRBV19 and TRBJ1-3): DGGITQSPKYLFRKEGQNVTLSCEQNLNHDAMYWYRQDPGQGLRLIYYSQIVNDFQKGDIAEGYSVSREKKESFPLTVTSAQKNPTAFYLCASIGVRGSSGNTIYFGEGSWLTVV.

This chain connects TRBV12-3 or TRBV12-4 to TRBJ1-4; D remains unclear. Trimming shortened V by 6 bases and J by 0 bases, and 8 bases separated the two germline ends. This CDR3 contains 14 residues. The CDR3 region is CASRFGSTNEKLFF. CDR3 nucleotides: TGTGCCAGCAGGTTTGGTTCAACTAATGAAAAACTGTTTTTT.

J is TRBJ1-1 and V is TRBV20-1; no definite D call. Germline V gene data show CDR1 as DFQATT and CDR2 as SNEGSKA (reference sequence). This CDR3 has 12 residues. V shed 4 bases and J shed 0 bases, with 6 bases lying between them. The CDR3 DNA is TGCAGTGCTACAGACATGAACACTGAAGCTTTCTTT. It is translated as CSATDMNTEAFF.

The V and J genes are TRBV12-3 or TRBV12-4 and TRBJ2-1; possibly TRBD1 for D (6 bases). Trimming cost V 6 bases and J 10 bases, with 16 bases left between them. CDR3 length: 13 amino acids. DNA for the CDR3: TGTGCCAGCAGCCGTACAGGGTGGAGAGAGCAGTTCTTC. This encodes CASSRTGWREQFF.

The V call is TRBV11-1, the J call TRBJ2-2; TRBD2 aligns across 14 bases. This CDR3 has 16 amino acids. V shed 5 bases, J shed 6 bases, and the junction held 5 bases outside the gene matches. CDR1 and CDR2 from the germline V gene are SGHAT and FQDESV (reference sequence). The chain's CDR3 is CASSIGTSGRSGELFF. The CDR3 coding sequence is TGTGCCAGCAGCATCGGGACTAGCGGGAGATCCGGGGAGCTGTTTTTT.

The rearrangement uses TRBV25-1 and TRBJ1-2; D gene unclear. The germline V gene encodes CDR1 MGHDK and CDR2 SYGVNS. V lost 5 bases to trimming and J lost 2 bases, with 9 bases between them. There are 13 residues in the CDR3. The DNA for the CDR3 is TGTGCCAGCAGTAGAGAAGTGAACTATGGCTACACCTTC. Translated, it gives CASSREVNYGYTF.

The rearrangement joins TRBV20-1 to TRBJ2-5; D is perhaps TRBD1 (6 bases). This CDR3 has 12 residues. The V end was cut by 7 bases, the J end by 1 base, with 10 bases between. The germline CDR1 and CDR2 sequences are DFQATT and SNEGSKA (reference sequence). For the CDR3, the DNA is TGCAGTGGGGGACATCCCCAAGAGACCCAGTACTTC. The encoded protein is CSGGHPQETQYF.

This clonotype was seen a single time. The V call is TRBV6-1, the J call TRBJ2-5; no clear D. This CDR3 is built from 14 residues. In germline, CDR1 is MNHNS, CDR2 SASEGT. Trimming pared 6 bases from V and 3 bases from J, leaving 14 bases between. The CDR3 region is CASSPSGRKETQYF. CDR3 coding DNA: TGTGCCAGCAGCCCCTCCGGCCGTAAAGAGACCCAGTACTTC.

This clonotype was picked up one time. Relative to the germline gene, one junction end is altered; a read error may explain this. The chain carries TRBV7-8 and TRBJ2-3; the match to TRBD2 covers 7 bases. Germline V CDR1 and CDR2: SGHVS, FQNEAQ. The CDR3 has 16 amino acids. The CDR3 sequence: CASSLSGLGSTDTQYF. CDR3 bases: TGTGCCAGCAGCTTATCAGGACTAGGAAGCACGGATACGCAGTATTTT.